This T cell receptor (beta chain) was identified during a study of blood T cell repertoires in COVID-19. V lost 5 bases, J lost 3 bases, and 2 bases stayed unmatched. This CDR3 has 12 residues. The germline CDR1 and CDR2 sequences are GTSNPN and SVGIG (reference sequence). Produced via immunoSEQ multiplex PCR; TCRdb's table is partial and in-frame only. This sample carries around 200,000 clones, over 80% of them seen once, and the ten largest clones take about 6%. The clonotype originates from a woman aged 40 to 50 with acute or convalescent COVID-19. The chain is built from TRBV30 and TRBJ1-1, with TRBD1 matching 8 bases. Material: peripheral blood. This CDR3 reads CAWGQGYTEAFF. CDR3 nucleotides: TGTGCCTGGGGACAGGGCTACACTGAAGCTTTCTTT.